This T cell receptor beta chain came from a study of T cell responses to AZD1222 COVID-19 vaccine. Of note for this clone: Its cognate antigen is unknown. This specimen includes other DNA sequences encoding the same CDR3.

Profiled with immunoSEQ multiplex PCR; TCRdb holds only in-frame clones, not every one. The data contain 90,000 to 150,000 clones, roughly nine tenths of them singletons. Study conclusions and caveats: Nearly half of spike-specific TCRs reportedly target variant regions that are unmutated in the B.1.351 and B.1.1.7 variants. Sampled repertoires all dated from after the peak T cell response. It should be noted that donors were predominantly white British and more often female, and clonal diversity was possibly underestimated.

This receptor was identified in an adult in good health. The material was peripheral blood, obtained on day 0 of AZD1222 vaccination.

The CDR3 bases are TGTGCCAGTAGCCGGCGGGAGAACTATGGCTACACCTTC. Protein: CASSRRENYGYTF. The chain combines TRBV19 with TRBJ1-2; D call uncertain. The germline V gene encodes CDR1 LNHDA and CDR2 SQIVND (reference sequence). Trimming stripped 6 bases from V and 2 bases from J, with 10 bases between. This CDR3 has 13 amino acids. Full variable domain (remainder filled in from reference TRBV19 and TRBJ1-2): DGGITQSPKYLFRKEGQNVTLSCEQNLNHDAMYWYRQDPGQGLRLIYYSQIVNDFQKGDIAEGYSVSREKKESFPLTVTSAQKNPTAFYLCASSRRENYGYTFGSGTRLTVV.